Shown below are 8 T cell receptor beta chains from a single sample sequenced in a study of shared clonotypes between healthy human individuals. Measured with immunoSEQ multiplex PCR; TCRdb has only the in-frame clones, and not every one. This sample carries about 330,000 clones, under 80% of them seen once, and the ten largest clones take 10%. The sequencing sample was made of memory CD4+ T cells sorted from blood. Subset defined: CD45RA-negative fraction. The receptors were gathered from a man aged 30 to 39 in good health.

The rearrangement joins TRBV5-6 to TRBJ2-3; D gene unclear. The germline gives CDR1 SGHDT, CDR2 YYEEEE. CDR3 length: 14 residues. V dropped 2 bases and J dropped 0 bases, with 7 bases sitting between them. CDR3 region: CASSLTSSTDTQYF. CDR3 DNA sequence: TGTGCCAGCAGCTTAACGTCTAGCACAGATACGCAGTATTTT.

The rearrangement joins TRBV29-1 to TRBJ2-5; 9 bases line up with TRBD2. Germline V gene lookup returns CDR1 SQVTM and CDR2 ANQGSEA. Trimming took 4 bases from V and 5 from J; bases not matched to a gene: 5. The CDR3 contains 13 residues. The CDR3 is CSVGSGSGETQYF. DNA for the CDR3: TGCAGCGTTGGTAGCGGGAGTGGGGAGACCCAGTACTTC. Combining the CDR3 with reference TRBV29-1 and TRBJ2-5 gives the whole variable domain SAVISQKPSRDICQRGTSLTIQCQVDSQVTMMFWYRQQPGQSLTLIATANQGSEATYESGFVIDKFPISRPNLTFSTLTVSNMSPEDSSIYLCSVGSGSGETQYFGPGTRLLVL.

The V gene is TRBV5-1, the J gene TRBJ2-1; a weak D match, TRBD2 (7 bases). The CDR3 totals 14 residues. Germline lookup yields CDR1 SGHRS and CDR2 YFSETQ. The V gene lost 0 bases and the J gene lost 9 bases, with 13 bases spanning the gap. CDR3 in amino acids: CASSLEAGEGEQFF. CDR3 in DNA: TGCGCCAGCAGCTTGGAAGCAGGGGAGGGTGAGCAGTTCTTC.

The chain carries TRBV11-3 and TRBJ1-1, with D possibly matching TRBD1 (5 bases). CDR3 length: 13 amino acids. With 0 bases removed from V and 5 bases from J, the gap between germline ends came to 7 bases. Germline V gene lookup returns CDR1 SGHNT and CDR2 YENEEA. The CDR3 spells CASSLEGGTEAFF. The CDR3 nucleotides are TGTGCCAGCAGCTTAGAGGGGGGTACTGAAGCTTTCTTT.

The chain carries TRBV11-3 and TRBJ2-3, with D unresolved. Germline V gene lookup returns CDR1 SGHNT and CDR2 YENEEA. The CDR3 is made up of 15 amino acids. Trimming pared 0 bases from V and 0 bases from J, leaving 7 bases between. CDR3 in DNA: TGTGCCAGCAGCTTAGAAGGAACCAGCACAGATACGCAGTATTTT. It codes for CASSLEGTSTDTQYF.

DNA for the CDR3: TGTGCCAGCAGCTTAGGAAGGGGAGGGCTTCAAGAGACCCAGTACTTC. It is translated as CASSLGRGGLQETQYF. J is TRBJ2-5 and V is TRBV11-1, with TRBD2 identical over 7 bases. The germline V gene encodes CDR1 SGHAT and CDR2 FQDESV (reference sequence). Losses at the gene ends were 1 base for V and 2 bases for J; bases not matched to a gene: 7. The CDR3 totals 16 residues. Together with reference TRBV11-1 and TRBJ2-5, the CDR3 gives the full variable domain: EAEVAQSPRYKITEKSQAVAFWCDPISGHATLYWYRQILGQGPELLVQFQDESVVDDSQLPKDRFSAERLKGVDSTLKIQPAELGDSAMYLCASSLGRGGLQETQYFGPGTRLLVL.

The J gene is TRBJ2-3, the V gene TRBV6-8; 7 bases line up with TRBD1. Unmatched junction bases numbered 3, after V lost 2 bases and J lost 4 bases. CDR3 length: 14 residues. The germline CDR1 and CDR2 sequences are MNHGY and SAAAGT. DNA of the CDR3: TGTGCCAGCAGTTACACAGGGGAGTCAGATACGCAGTATTTT. Translation: CASSYTGESDTQYF.

The chain uses TRBV19 and TRBJ2-1; 9 bases align to TRBD2. Germline V gene lookup returns CDR1 LNHDA and CDR2 SQIVND (reference sequence). There are 18 residues in the CDR3. With 4 bases clipped from V and 0 bases from J, the junction kept 10 bases outside the gene matches. This CDR3 reads CASSRPLGGRASYNEQFF. The CDR3 DNA is TGTGCCAGTAGTAGGCCCCTGGGCGGGAGGGCCTCCTACAATGAGCAGTTCTTC.